The 8 T cell receptor beta chains below come from one sample, sequenced in a study of memory CD4+ T cells and cytomegalovirus serostatus. Assay: immunoSEQ multiplex PCR; the TCRdb copy retains only in-frame clones and omits some. The repertoire holds 70,000 to 95,000 clones, 75% to 90% seen once, with about 0.72% in the top ten. The sort gate was single viable CD3+CD4+CD8-CD45RO+ cells for memory CD4+ T cells. The sample consisted of memory CD4+ T cells from blood. The origin of the receptors is an adult in good health and CMV-seronegative.

This clone showed up just a few times. The V and J genes are TRBV13 and TRBJ2-7, with 11 bases matching TRBD2. After removal of 5 bases from V and 4 bases from J, the junction contained 4 bases not matched to a gene. The CDR3 loop spans 14 amino acids. In germline, CDR1 is PRHDT, CDR2 FYEKMQ (reference sequence). The DNA for the CDR3 is TGTGCCAGCAGCCCGAGGACTAGCGGGTACGAGCAGTACTTC. Protein product: CASSPRTSGYEQYF.

The chain couples TRBV7-6 to TRBJ1-3, with D possibly matching TRBD1 (5 bases). Per the germline V gene, CDR1 is SGHVS and CDR2 is FNYEAQ. Trimming took 6 bases from V and 0 from J, leaving 12 bases between them. CDR3 length equals 15 residues. In nucleotides, the CDR3 is TGTGCCAGCAGGCGAGCGGGGGGCTCTGGAAACACCATATATTTT. Its protein is CASRRAGGSGNTIYF.

The J gene is TRBJ1-2, the V gene TRBV25-1, with D uncertain. V lost 1 base and J lost 7, with 16 bases in between. Germline CDR1 is MGHDK and CDR2 is SYGVNS. This CDR3 has 15 amino acids. DNA for the CDR3: TGTGCCAGCAGTGAATTCATGGGAGACGGTGGTGGCTACACCTTC. Encoded protein: CASSEFMGDGGGYTF.

The chain combines TRBV27 with TRBJ2-7; D perhaps matches TRBD2 (6 bases). Trimming stripped 2 bases from V and 7 bases from J, with 9 bases between. There are 12 residues in the CDR3. Looked up from germline, CDR1 is MNHEY and CDR2 is SMNVEV (reference sequence). The CDR3 bases are TGTGCCAGCAGTTTACGGGGGAGAGAGCAGTACTTC. It is translated as CASSLRGREQYF.

This clone showed up just a few times. The rearrangement uses TRBV29-1 and TRBJ1-1; D ambiguous. V lost 4 bases and J 4 bases, leaving 10 bases between the germline ends. Germline-derived CDR1 and CDR2 are SQVTM and ANQGSEA. The CDR3 totals 12 residues. CDR3 protein: CSVAGAFTEAFF. Here the CDR3 DNA reads TGCAGCGTTGCGGGAGCGTTCACTGAAGCTTTCTTT.

The rearrangement uses TRBV19 and TRBJ1-2, with D maybe TRBD1 (6 bases). The CDR3 has 13 amino acids. V dropped 5 bases and J dropped 0 bases, with 7 bases sitting between them. The germline CDR1 and CDR2 sequences are LNHDA and SQIVND (reference sequence). CDR3 nucleotides: TGTGCCAGTAGTGGGGACACTAACTATGGCTACACCTTC. Its protein product is CASSGDTNYGYTF.

V gene TRBV7-3 combines with J gene TRBJ1-2; D is undetermined. The germline V gene has CDR1 SGHTA and CDR2 FQGTGA. This CDR3 comprises 16 residues. The ends were cut back, 3 bases at V and 0 bases at J, with 14 bases in the middle. The CDR3 DNA is TGTGCCAGCAGCTTGTCCGGATCGCCTGCTAACTATGGCTACACCTTC. Translation gives CASSLSGSPANYGYTF.

This CDR3 reads CASRLQGLDSPLHF. The CDR3 region has the DNA TGTGCCAGCAGACTACAGGGACTAGATTCACCCCTCCACTTT. The J gene is TRBJ1-6, the V gene TRBV6-6; a possible D gene is TRBD1 (6 bases). Germline values: CDR1 MNHNY, CDR2 SVGAGI (reference sequence). This CDR3 is 14 amino acids long. Trimming stripped 6 bases from V and 8 bases from J, with 14 bases between.